This TCR beta chain comes out of a study of T cells after yellow fever vaccination. Study summary: Fractions low in cell number were prepared with SMART-Seq v4 Ultra Low Input. Whole-study results and caveats: By day 5 rather than day 15, the secondary response had peaked, though it was weaker. Most primary-vaccination clones reappeared after the booster (about 97% CD4, 85% to 90% CD8).

The CDR3 runs to 15 residues. V gave up 8 bases and J gave up 1 base, with 12 bases separating them. Concerning this clonotype itself: Its matching antigen is unknown.

The study made its TCR cDNA through 5'RACE template switching. That step introduced a universal primer site along with UMIs. TCRdb reprocessed the 5' RACE reads with MiXCR, giving one entry per CDR3 protein. This repertoire shows under 700,000 distinct CDR3 sequences, 17% found once; its top ten account for around 15%. The chain couples TRBV12-3 or TRBV12-4 to TRBJ2-6; D is possibly TRBD1 or TRBD2 (6 bases each). Material: PBMCs, obtained 5 days after the first yellow fever vaccination. The receptor was isolated from a man between 18 and 29 years old who received the YFV17D yellow fever vaccine. The CDR3 protein is CASVRGGSGANVLTF. CDR3 nucleotide sequence: TGTGCCAGCGTCAGGGGAGGATCTGGGGCCAACGTCCTGACTTTC.